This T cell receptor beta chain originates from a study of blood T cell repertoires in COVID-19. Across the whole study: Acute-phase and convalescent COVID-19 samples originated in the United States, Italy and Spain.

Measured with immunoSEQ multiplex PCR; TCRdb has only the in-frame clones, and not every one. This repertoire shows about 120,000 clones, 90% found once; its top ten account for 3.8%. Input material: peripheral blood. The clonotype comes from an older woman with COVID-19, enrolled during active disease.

The CDR3 reads CASSEGGNTGELFF. DNA of the CDR3: TGTGCCAGCAGTGAGGGAGGGAACACCGGGGAGCTGTTTTTT. The rearrangement links TRBV6-1 to TRBJ2-2, with D possibly TRBD2 on 6 matching bases. Per the germline V gene, CDR1 is MNHNS and CDR2 is SASEGT. The CDR3 is 14 residues long. The ends were cut back, 3 bases at V and 1 base at J, with 6 bases in the middle.